This passage covers 5 T cell receptor beta chains from one sample sequenced in a study of blood T cell repertoires in COVID-19. Profiling relied on immunoSEQ multiplex PCR, and the TCRdb table lists in-frame clones only, not all of them. Here the sample spans approximately 150,000 clones, roughly 85% being singletons. Sequenced sample: peripheral blood. The receptors here all came from a woman in her forties or fifties with COVID-19, enrolled during active disease.

The CDR3 bases are TGTGCCAGCAGCTTAGTTAGCGGGGAGGTAGAGCAGTTCTTC. Amino acids: CASSLVSGEVEQFF. The genes are TRBV7-2 and TRBJ2-1; TRBD2 agrees at 8 bases. The CDR3 covers 14 residues. Germline V gene lookup returns CDR1 SGHTA and CDR2 FQGNSA. The V gene end was trimmed by 1 base and the J gene end by 10 bases; junction bases not matched to a gene: 6.

The chain employs TRBV28 and TRBJ1-1, with D perhaps matching TRBD1 (5 bases). The CDR3 is 15 residues long. V was trimmed by 1 base and J by 5 bases, leaving 14 bases between them. Germline V CDR1 and CDR2: MDHEN, SYDVKM. CDR3 sequence (DNA): TGTGCCAGCAGTTTATCCAGGGCGGGGAGTACTGAAGCTTTCTTT. As protein: CASSLSRAGSTEAFF.

This chain uses TRBV3-1 (or the pseudogene TRBV3-2) with TRBJ1-1; D is ambiguous. V lost 2 bases and J lost 3, with 10 bases in between. Germline V gene data show CDR1 as LGHDT and CDR2 as YNNKEL (reference sequence). This CDR3 is built from 14 residues. CDR3 amino acids: CASSQFIGDTEAFF. DNA for the CDR3: TGTGCCAGCAGCCAATTTATAGGAGACACTGAAGCTTTCTTT.

This chain joins TRBV19 and TRBJ1-5; 7 positions match TRBD1. V gave up 6 bases and J gave up 1 base; unmatched junction bases: 6. This CDR3 is built from 15 residues. Germline V gene sequence: CDR1 LNHDA, CDR2 SQIVND (reference sequence). The CDR3 nucleotides read TGTGCCAGTAGCACCGAGGGGGCGAGCAATCAGCCCCAGCATTTT. Encoded protein: CASSTEGASNQPQHF. The entire variable domain, with the rest obtained from reference TRBV19 and TRBJ1-5, is as follows: DGGITQSPKYLFRKEGQNVTLSCEQNLNHDAMYWYRQDPGQGLRLIYYSQIVNDFQKGDIAEGYSVSREKKESFPLTVTSAQKNPTAFYLCASSTEGASNQPQHFGDGTRLSIL.

This clone was found a few times. The CDR3 sequence is CASSQEGTGRSPLHF. CDR3 DNA: TGTGCCAGCAGCCAAGAGGGGACAGGGAGGTCACCCCTCCACTTT. This sequence joins TRBV3-1 (or the pseudogene TRBV3-2) and TRBJ1-6, with TRBD1 matching over 9 bases. V was pared by 0 bases and J by 10 bases, with 4 bases of the junction left unmatched. The germline gives CDR1 LGHDT, CDR2 YNNKEL (reference sequence). CDR3 length equals 15 residues.